What follows describes a single T cell receptor beta chain. There are 15 residues in the CDR3. CDR1 is MDHEN and CDR2 is SYDVKM in the germline V gene. Trimming shortened V by 5 bases and J by 0 bases, and 10 bases separated the two germline ends. The sample is drawn from a study of blood T cell repertoires in COVID-19. Here immunoSEQ multiplex PCR was the method, and the copy in TCRdb shows in-frame clones only, minus some. This sample carries some 140,000 clones, around three quarters of them seen once, and the ten largest clones take about 3.6%. This TCR was recovered from a man in his 60s with acute or convalescent COVID-19. The V call is TRBV28, the J call TRBJ1-4; perhaps TRBD1 as D (6 bases). The sample was peripheral blood. DNA of the CDR3: TGTGCCAGCAGTAGCGAGGGGGCAACTAATGAAAAACTGTTTTTT. Translation: CASSSEGATNEKLFF.